Listed below are T cell receptor beta chains from one sample, sequenced in a study of molecular identifiers for immune sequencing clone quantification. One entry per CDR3 protein, called by TCRdb with MiXCR from the PCR reads. The repertoire consists of over 65,000 distinct CDR3 sequences, with around a quarter occurring once and the leading ten covering about 0.8%. The sequencing sample was made of naive CD8+ T cells from blood, with Jurkat cell RNA spiked in. These receptors originate from a human donor in good health. Some libraries in this study had Jurkat cell RNA spiked in. Each CDR3 is given with its conserved first and last residue. D genes are given only for firm matches. Some rows mark clone size as missing; the rest say once, few, many or name a class of expanded clone.

j_gene | d_gene | v_gene | abundance | len | CDR3nt | CDR3aa
TRBJ2-1 | NA | TRBV3-1 | few | 17 | TGTGCCAGCAGCCAAGTCCCAGGGGGGCCCAGAGACAATGAGCAGTTCTTC | CASSQVPGGPRDNEQFF
TRBJ2-7 | NA | TRBV5-1 | many | 14 | TGCGCCAGCAGCTTTGCAGGGGCCACCTACGAGCAGTACTTC | CASSFAGATYEQYF
TRBJ1-1 | NA | TRBV12-5 | many | 11 | TGTGCTAGTGGTCCAGCGGCAGAGGCTTTCTTT | CASGPAAEAFF
TRBJ1-1 | TRBD1 | TRBV2 | many | 14 | TGTGCCAGCAGGGACTCCGACAGGGACACTGAAGCTTTCTTT | CASRDSDRDTEAFF
TRBJ2-7 | TRBD2 | TRBV28 | NA | 14 | TGTGACAGCACGCCACGTGGACTAGCCTACGAGCAGTACTTC | CDSTPRGLAYEQYF
TRBJ1-1 | NA | TRBV2 | NA | 17 | TGTGCCAGCAGTGAATGGGAGGGGGATAGAACGAACACTGAAGCTTTCTTT | CASSEWEGDRTNTEAFF
TRBJ1-1 | NA | TRBV28 | NA | 14 | TGTGCCAGCAGTTTAGGAGGCCACGGGACTGAAGCTTTCTTT | CASSLGGHGTEAFF
TRBJ2-1 | NA | TRBV6-2/TRBV6-3 | NA | 12 | TGTGCCAGCAGTATCCAGGGTTATGAGCAGTTCTTC | CASSIQGYEQFF
TRBJ2-7 | NA | TRBV10-3 | NA | 14 | TGTGCCATCAGTAGACAGAGAAGCTCCTACGAGCAGTACTTC | CAISRQRSSYEQYF
TRBJ2-7 | NA | TRBV7-9 | many | 15 | TGTGCCAGCAGCCCCCCCCTGGGGAGAGGCTACGAGCAGTACTTC | CASSPPLGRGYEQYF
TRBJ1-4 | NA | TRBV5-1 | few | 11 | TGCGCCAGCAGCTTGGGCGAAAAACTGTTTTTT | CASSLGEKLFF
TRBJ2-7 | TRBD2 | TRBV4-2 | many | 15 | TGTGCCAGCAGCCAAGATTACGGGACTAGTTACGAGCAGTACTTC | CASSQDYGTSYEQYF
TRBJ2-1 | TRBD1 | TRBV4-1 | NA | 17 | TGCGCCAGCAGCATCTCCCCCGCGACAGGGTTCTACAATGAGCAGATCTTC | CASSISPATGFYNEQIF
TRBJ2-5 | NA | TRBV19 | NA | 13 | TGTGCCAGTAGTATTTGGCAGCAAGAGACCCAGTACTTC | CASSIWQQETQYF
TRBJ2-2 | TRBD2 | TRBV9 | few | 22 | TGTGCCAGCAGCGGTTGGGCCGTGGCGGGACTAGCGGAAAAGACGAACACCGGGGAGCTGTTTTTT | CASSGWAVAGLAEKTNTGELFF
TRBJ2-3 | NA | TRBV12-3/TRBV12-4 | many | 11 | TGTGCCAGCAGGTACACAGATACGCAGTATTTT | CASRYTDTQYF
TRBJ2-7 | NA | TRBV30 | many | 15 | TGTGCCTGGAGCCCCGGGGTAGCGCTCTTTCGCGTGCAGTACTTC | CAWSPGVALFRVQYF
TRBJ2-1 | NA | TRBV7-9 | few | 13 | TGTGCCAGCAGCTTAGGACACCTCAATGAGCAGTTCTTC | CASSLGHLNEQFF
TRBJ1-1 | NA | TRBV5-5 | many | 15 | TGTGCCAGCAGCTTTATTGGGGAGAAATACACTGAAGCTTTCTTT | CASSFIGEKYTEAFF
TRBJ2-3 | NA | TRBV28 | many | 15 | TGTGCCAGCAGTTTACCCCCGGGGCTCACAGATACGCAGTATTTT | CASSLPPGLTDTQYF
TRBJ2-7 | NA | TRBV7-9 | NA | 12 | TGTGCCAGCAGGACACTTAACTACGAGCAGTACTTC | CASRTLNYEQYF
TRBJ1-1 | TRBD1 | TRBV10-2 | few | 15 | TGCGCCAGTCGGGACACAGGGGACTCGGTCACTGAAGCTTTCTTT | CASRDTGDSVTEAFF
TRBJ2-3 | TRBD1 | TRBV4-1 | many | 17 | TGCGCCAGCAGCCAAGTCGCGACAGGGGTTTTTTCAGATACGCAGTATTTT | CASSQVATGVFSDTQYF
TRBJ1-1 | TRBD1 | TRBV30 | NA | 15 | TGTGCCTGGACTCTAAGGGGCAGGGGGCACACTGAAGCCTTCTTT | CAWTLRGRGHTEAFF
TRBJ2-1 | NA | TRBV11-2 | many | 13 | TGTGCCAGGAGGACGGGCCACTACAATGAGCAGTTCTTC | CARRTGHYNEQFF
TRBJ1-5 | NA | TRBV4-1 | many | 12 | TGCGCCAGCAGCCAAGGAAGTCAGCCCCAGCATTTT | CASSQGSQPQHF
TRBJ1-1 | NA | TRBV27 | few | 15 | TGTGCCAGCAGTGTCGGGACAACAGTCAGGTCTGAAGCTTTCTTT | CASSVGTTVRSEAFF